This T cell receptor beta chain derives from a study of blood T cell repertoires in COVID-19. Study at large: The study drew acute and convalescent COVID-19 samples from the United States, Italy and Spain. PBMCs, B-cell-depleted T cells, or T cells were the source of the cDNA or gDNA that made up the material.

Original processing notes: Using reference gene primer amplification, nucleated cell counts were estimated. Using immunoSEQ multiplex PCR, the repertoire was profiled, and TCRdb retains in-frame clones only, with some absent. V and J calls plus clone size are reproduced from that table; the DNA served to infer D and trimming. Of around 23,000 clones listed, 86% are singletons. Per the germline V gene, CDR1 is SGHDT and CDR2 is YYEEEE. CDR3 length equals 14 residues. Deletions cut 4 bases from V and 4 bases from J, with 14 bases between. This receptor was obtained from a man aged 45-60 years with active COVID-19. Sequenced sample: peripheral blood. This chain uses TRBV5-6 with TRBJ1-2; tentatively, D is TRBD1 (6 bases). In DNA, the CDR3 is TGTGCCAGCAGCACAATAGGACAGCCCTATGGCTACACCTTC. Residues: CASSTIGQPYGYTF. Full variable domain (missing parts from reference TRBV5-6 and TRBJ1-2): DAGVTQSPTHLIKTRGQQVTLRCSPKSGHDTVSWYQQALGQGPQFIFQYYEEEERQRGNFPDRFSGHQFPNYSSELNVNALLLGDSALYLCASSTIGQPYGYTFGSGTRLTVV.